Presented here are 10 T cell receptor beta chains from one specimen sequenced in a study of neurological immune-mediated disorders (dated by TCRdb to between 2018 and 2021). Library preparation was by 5' RACE. The listed sequencing device is Illumina HiSeq 2500. TCRdb reprocessed the public reads (quality trimming at Q25 with fastp, clone calling with MiXCR) and kept in-frame beta chains. CDR3 protein duplicates are merged, each entry listing the most common genes and DNA. In this sample the table shows tens of thousands of distinct CDR3 sequences, more than 6.5% of which occur a single time. 4% to 5.5% of the sample belongs to the ten largest clones. The sample taken for sequencing was PBMCs. The receptors here all came from a woman between 40 and 50 years old in good health.

This clonotype was seen repeatedly, ten times or more. This chain links TRBV11-2 with TRBJ2-2; 8 nucleotides match TRBD1. This CDR3 has 17 amino acids. Germline V gene lookup returns CDR1 SGHAT and CDR2 FQNNGV. The V segment lost 5 bases and the J segment 4 bases; nucleotides outside the gene matches: 12. CDR3 in amino acids: CASSTMLGQGITGELFF. In nucleotides, the CDR3 is TGTGCCAGCAGCACGATGCTCGGACAGGGTATCACCGGGGAGCTGTTTTTT.

This clonotype was counted ten times or more. The chain combines TRBV10-3 with TRBJ2-1; 7 bases agree with TRBD2. The trim removed 8 bases at V and 1 base at J, leaving 5 bases unmatched. This CDR3 has 14 amino acids. The germline CDR1 and CDR2 sequences are ENHRY and SYGVKD. The CDR3 coding sequence is TGTGCCATCGGGGCGGGAGAGTCCTACAATGAGCAGTTCTTC. Translated: CAIGAGESYNEQFF.

This clonotype was observed a handful of times. The chain employs TRBV7-6 and TRBJ2-6; no reliable D call. V was pared by 2 bases and J by 4 bases, with 9 bases between. This CDR3 contains 15 residues. Germline CDR1 SGHVS, CDR2 FNYEAQ. CDR3 nucleotides: TGTGCCAGCAGCTTAAAGGGAAGGGGGGCCAACGTCCTGACTTTC. This sequence encodes CASSLKGRGANVLTF. The full variable domain, in which reference TRBV7-6 and TRBJ2-6 provide the parts outside the CDR3, is GAGVSQSPRYKVTKRGQDVALRCDPISGHVSLYWYRQALGQGPEFLTYFNYEAQQDKSGLPNDRFSAERPEGSISTLTIQRTEQRDSAMYRCASSLKGRGANVLTFGAGSRLTVL.

This clonotype was observed at least ten times. The chain carries TRBV5-6 and TRBJ1-5; TRBD1 is a possible D gene (5 bases). V was clipped by 4 bases and J by 3 bases, with 20 bases between them. Per the germline V gene, CDR1 is SGHDT and CDR2 is YYEEEE. The CDR3 spans 17 residues. CDR3 sequence: CASSPTRGRVDNQPQHF. The CDR3 DNA follows: TGTGCCAGCAGCCCAACAAGGGGACGGGTGGACAATCAGCCCCAGCATTTT. Full variable domain (rest looked up from reference TRBV5-6 and TRBJ1-5): DAGVTQSPTHLIKTRGQQVTLRCSPKSGHDTVSWYQQALGQGPQFIFQYYEEEERQRGNFPDRFSGHQFPNYSSELNVNALLLGDSALYLCASSPTRGRVDNQPQHFGDGTRLSIL.

This clonotype was picked up a small number of times. The rearrangement uses TRBV12-3 or TRBV12-4 and TRBJ1-5, with a tentative D call TRBD1 (5 bases). The CDR3 spans 14 residues. V lost 6 bases, J lost 2 bases, and 11 bases lay in between. The CDR3 DNA reads TGTGCCAGCAGCGAACAGGAAGGCAATCAGCCCCAGCATTTT. It yields the protein CASSEQEGNQPQHF.

The chain links TRBV18 to TRBJ1-1; possibly TRBD1 for D (5 bases). Germline V gene sequence: CDR1 KGHSH, CDR2 LQKENI. The CDR3 length is 13 residues. The ends were cut back, 6 bases at V and 5 bases at J, with 13 bases in the middle. The CDR3 DNA reads as TGTGCCAGCTCCCCCGCAGGGCGTACTGAAGCTTTCTTT. Amino acid sequence: CASSPAGRTEAFF.

This clonotype was detected many times. The genes are TRBV3-1 and TRBJ1-2; tentatively, D is TRBD1 (5 bases). Germline V gene data show CDR1 as LGHDT and CDR2 as YNNKEL (reference sequence). This CDR3 region has 16 residues. V lost 3 bases and J 6 bases, leaving 20 bases between the germline ends. In DNA, the CDR3 is TGTGCCAGCAGCCACGAATACTCCCAGGGACGGGATGGCTACACCTTC. This translates into CASSHEYSQGRDGYTF. Filled out from reference TRBV3-1 and TRBJ1-2, the complete variable domain reads DTAVSQTPKYLVTQMGNDKSIKCEQNLGHDTMYWYKQDSKKFLKIMFSYNNKELIINETVPNRFSPKSPDKAHLNLHINSLELGDSAVYFCASSHEYSQGRDGYTFGSGTRLTVV.

This clonotype was found many times. This chain uses TRBV28 with TRBJ1-4, with a possible D match to TRBD1 (5 bases). Germline lookup yields CDR1 MDHEN and CDR2 SYDVKM. The CDR3 is made up of 12 amino acids. Trimming took 3 bases from V and 9 from J, leaving 8 bases between them. CDR3 sequence (DNA): TGTGCCAGCAGTTTCAGGGAACAAAAACTGTTTTTT. Translated, it gives CASSFREQKLFF. Combining the CDR3 with reference TRBV28 and TRBJ1-4 gives the whole variable domain DVKVTQSSRYLVKRTGEKVFLECVQDMDHENMFWYRQDPGLGLRLIYFSYDVKMKEKGDIPEGYSVSREKKERFSLILESASTNQTSMYLCASSFREQKLFFGSGTQLSVL.

This clonotype occurred many times. The rearrangement links TRBV7-9 to TRBJ2-1; TRBD2 matches 10 bases. CDR1 is SEHNR, CDR2 FQNEAQ, per germline (reference sequence). There are 17 residues in the CDR3. The V segment lost 5 bases and the J segment 8 bases; nucleotides outside the gene matches: 15. The CDR3: CASSHPKREGARYEQFF. The CDR3 bases are TGTGCCAGCAGCCACCCAAAGCGGGAGGGGGCTAGGTATGAGCAGTTCTTC.

This clonotype was observed at least ten times. The chain links TRBV6-1 to TRBJ1-5, with D uncertain. The CDR3 length is 12 residues. Trimming stripped 4 bases from V and 0 bases from J, with 1 base between. Germline V gives CDR1 MNHNS, CDR2 SASEGT. CDR3 in DNA: TGTGCCAGCAGTGGTAGCAATCAGCCCCAGCATTTT. It specifies CASSGSNQPQHF.